This T cell receptor beta chain emerged from a study of T-cell memory formation after mild COVID-19. The CDR3 has 15 residues. Trimming took off 5 bases at V and 1 base at J, with 14 bases between the two ends. This clonotype was seen more than once but under ten times. Its antigen is currently unknown. Study-wide results and caveats: Clones from the second wave (peaking day 37) had unconfirmed SARS-CoV-2 specificity.

It was 5'RACE with constant-segment primers that produced the TCR alpha and TCR beta cDNA libraries, which carried sample barcodes and UMIs. One entry per CDR3 protein, called by TCRdb with MiXCR from the 5' RACE reads. The sample holds about 430,000 distinct CDR3 sequences; 20% to 25% are singletons and the top ten take roughly 8.7%. The chain couples TRBV12-3 or TRBV12-4 to TRBJ1-1; tentatively, D is TRBD1 (6 bases). Input material: PBMCs or a T cell subset sorted from them (not recorded which). The TCR sequence derives from an adult woman who had mild COVID-19 (a few samples of this study predate the infection). Cell type and time point are not known. CDR3 sequence reads: CASSLGGNWNTEAFF. CDR3 DNA sequence: TGTGCCAGCAGTCTTGGGGGCAACTGGAACACTGAAGCTTTCTTT.